What follows are 5 T cell receptor beta chains derived from one specimen sequenced in a study of CD8+ T cells in alopecia areata. RNA extraction and reverse transcription yielded cDNA as sequencing template. Measured with immunoSEQ multiplex PCR; TCRdb has only the in-frame clones, and not every one. The repertoire holds roughly 75,000 clones, about three fifths seen once, with approximately 17% in the top ten. Source: CD8+ T cells sorted from blood, taken at week 0. The origin of the receptors is a human donor with alopecia areata.

This clone has just a few counts. The chain has TRBV12-5 and TRBJ2-1; 8 bases map to TRBD2. Trimming took 4 bases from V and 8 from J; bases not matched to a gene: 10. The CDR3 extends over 15 amino acids. The germline gives CDR1 LGHNT, CDR2 FRNRAP. DNA of the CDR3: TGTGCTAGTGGTTACCGCGGCGGGAGGTGCGATGAGCAGTTCTTC. Translating gives CASGYRGGRCDEQFF.

The chain is built from TRBV27 and TRBJ2-5; D call uncertain. The CDR3 totals 13 residues. The V end lost 3 bases, the J end lost 1 base, and 6 bases lay between the germline ends. The germline CDR1 and CDR2 sequences are MNHEY and SMNVEV (reference sequence). The CDR3 here is CASSFGPQETQYF. The DNA of the CDR3 is TGTGCCAGCAGTTTTGGACCCCAAGAGACCCAGTACTTC.

The gene calls are TRBV7-9 and TRBJ1-5, with 8 nucleotides matching TRBD1. The CDR3 runs to 17 residues. Germline CDR1 and CDR2: SEHNR and FQNEAQ (reference sequence). J gave up 3 bases and V 0 bases, and 7 bases lay outside the gene matches. The CDR3 here is CASSLATGGFYNQPQHF. In DNA, the CDR3 is TGTGCCAGCAGCTTAGCAACAGGGGGATTCTACAATCAGCCCCAGCATTTT.

Regarding this clone: The same CDR3 arises from other DNA sequences in this sample as well. The chain is built from TRBV30 and TRBJ1-5, with TRBD1 matching 8 bases. The CDR3 runs 14 residues. The germline V gene has CDR1 GTSNPN and CDR2 SVGIG (reference sequence). Germline trimming cut 2 bases from V and 2 bases from J; bases unmatched to any gene: 2. DNA of the CDR3: TGTGCCTGGAGTCCGGGACAGGGCAATCAGCCCCAGCATTTT. This encodes CAWSPGQGNQPQHF.

This clone has a single count. J is TRBJ2-7 and V is TRBV7-9; 11 nucleotides agree with TRBD2. Germline values: CDR1 SEHNR, CDR2 FQNEAQ (reference sequence). CDR3 length equals 14 residues. Trimming removed 4 bases from V and 6 bases from J; junction bases left unmatched: 5. In DNA, the CDR3 is TGTGCCAGCAGCTCGGGACTAGCGGCGGGCGAGCAGTACTTC. Its protein product is CASSSGLAAGEQYF.